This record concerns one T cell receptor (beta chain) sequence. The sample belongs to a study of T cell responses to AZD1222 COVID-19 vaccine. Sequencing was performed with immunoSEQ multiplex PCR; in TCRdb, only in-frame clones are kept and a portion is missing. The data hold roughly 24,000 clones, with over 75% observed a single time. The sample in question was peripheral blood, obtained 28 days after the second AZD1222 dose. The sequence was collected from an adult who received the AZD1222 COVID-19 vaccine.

Written as DNA, the CDR3 is TGTGCCAGCAGCTTGGGCGGGGGCCCCAGCAAAAACATTCAGTACTTC. This translates into CASSLGGGPSKNIQYF. The rearrangement joins TRBV5-4 to TRBJ2-4; D is possibly TRBD2 (7 bases). This CDR3 spans 16 amino acids. Germline CDR1 and CDR2: SGHNT and YYREEE (reference sequence). V lost 0 bases and J 3 bases, leaving 13 bases between the germline ends.